The 30 T cell receptor beta chains reported below all come from one sample, sequenced in a study of CD8 T cells in ankylosing spondylitis. A single record per CDR3 protein comes from TCRdb applying MiXCR to the 5' RACE reads. This sample has approximately 220,000 distinct CDR3 sequences, with under 30% found just once. The sequencing sample was made of blood, either unsorted or a sorted T cell fraction (not recorded which). The receptors stem from a male donor with ankylosing spondylitis or in good health (not recorded which).

The CDR3 DNA sequence: TGCAGCGCGGGAGAAACTGGGGCCAACGTCCTGACTTTC. As protein: CSAGETGANVLTF. The chain joins TRBV29-1 to TRBJ2-6, with a possible D match to TRBD2 (6 bases). The CDR3 length is 13 residues. Germline V gene lookup returns CDR1 SQVTM and CDR2 ANQGSEA. Trimming cost V 7 bases and J 2 bases, with 9 bases left between them.

The chain has TRBV18 and TRBJ2-7; D might be TRBD2 (6 bases). CDR3 length: 15 residues. The germline V gene has CDR1 KGHSH and CDR2 LQKENI. V shed 9 bases and J shed 7 bases, with 25 bases lying between them. As DNA, the CDR3 is TGTGCCAGTACACAAGCGAGGGCAGGCGGGGAGGAGCAGTACTTC. This codes for CASTQARAGGEEQYF.

This sequence joins TRBV12-3 or TRBV12-4 and TRBJ2-1; 10 positions agree with TRBD1. V was clipped by 3 bases and J by 6 bases; unmatched bases: 5. The CDR3 runs to 15 residues. The CDR3, as DNA: TGTGCCAGCAGTTTTGGGGACAGGGGAGTCAATGAGCAGTTCTTC. Encoded protein: CASSFGDRGVNEQFF.

This clonotype was observed many times. The CDR3 coding sequence is TGTGCCAGCAGCCCAACCTACGGCGGGAATCAGCAGTACTTC. This translates into CASSPTYGGNQQYF. This chain connects TRBV7-9 to TRBJ2-7, with D possibly being TRBD2 (6 bases). With 5 bases removed from V and 8 bases from J, the gap between germline ends came to 19 bases. The CDR3 extends over 14 amino acids. Per the germline V gene, CDR1 is SEHNR and CDR2 is FQNEAQ (reference sequence).

This clonotype showed up many times. The CDR3 DNA is TGCGCCAGCAGCCAAGATCTTAGGGGGCGAACCGGGGAGCTGTTTTTT. Translating gives CASSQDLRGRTGELFF. The chain links TRBV4-1 to TRBJ2-2, with 7 bases identical to TRBD1. Germline V CDR1 and CDR2: MGHRA, YSYEKL. J lost 5 bases, V lost 0 bases, and 6 bases had no gene match. The CDR3 runs to 16 residues.

There are many counts of this clonotype. J is TRBJ2-1 and V is TRBV20-1; 7 nucleotides agree with TRBD2. The V segment lost 2 bases and the J segment 2 bases; nucleotides outside the gene matches: 12. Germline V lookup: CDR1 DFQATT, CDR2 SNEGSKA (reference sequence). The CDR3 length is 17 residues. CDR3 coding DNA: TGCAGTGCTAGATCTCCCTCGGGCGGGAGCCCCTACAATGAGCAGTTCTTC. Translating it yields CSARSPSGGSPYNEQFF.

The rearrangement joins TRBV20-1 to TRBJ2-7; maybe TRBD1 (6 bases). The germline CDR1 and CDR2 sequences are DFQATT and SNEGSKA (reference sequence). This CDR3 is 14 amino acids long. Trimming stripped 0 bases from V and 2 bases from J, with 11 bases between. CDR3 bases: TGCAGTGCTAGAGATGTACAGGGAACCTACGAGCAGTACTTC. Its translation is CSARDVQGTYEQYF.

This clonotype was picked up many times. The chain links TRBV7-2 to TRBJ2-3; D is unresolved. CDR1 is SGHTA and CDR2 is FQGNSA in the germline V gene. V gave up 1 base and J gave up 3 bases, with 8 bases separating them. The CDR3 consists of 14 residues. This CDR3 reads CASSLVPKTDTQYF. The CDR3 DNA follows: TGTGCCAGCAGCTTAGTACCCAAGACAGATACGCAGTATTTT.

This clonotype was found many times. V is TRBV6-1 and J is TRBJ2-1; 11 nucleotides line up with TRBD2. This CDR3 has 17 residues. Germline V lookup: CDR1 MNHNS, CDR2 SASEGT. J lost 6 bases, V lost 7 bases, and 14 bases had no gene match. CDR3 sequence reads: CASIHPTLAGGPNEQFF. The CDR3 region has the DNA TGTGCCAGCATCCATCCCACCCTAGCGGGAGGTCCCAATGAGCAGTTCTTC.

The chain couples TRBV4-1 to TRBJ1-5; weak D call: TRBD1 (5 bases). The CDR3 length is 16 residues. Germline CDR1 MGHRA, CDR2 YSYEKL. The V gene lost 1 base and the J gene lost 5 bases, with 15 bases spanning the gap. The CDR3 loop is CASSQVAAGFDQPQHF. CDR3 bases: TGCGCCAGCAGCCAAGTTGCGGCAGGGTTTGATCAGCCCCAGCATTTT.

In this sample, this clonotype turned up a few times. The chain joins TRBV5-5 to TRBJ2-1; D is uncertain. In germline, CDR1 is SGHKS, CDR2 YYEKEE (reference sequence). V lost 4 bases and J 9 bases, leaving 11 bases between the germline ends. The CDR3 is 12 residues long. The CDR3 loop reads CASSPGFGEQFF. CDR3 sequence (DNA): TGTGCCAGCAGCCCGGGTTTTGGTGAGCAGTTCTTC.

This clonotype was seen repeatedly, ten times or more. This chain links TRBV27 with TRBJ1-6; 9 bases line up with TRBD1. Germline values: CDR1 MNHEY, CDR2 SMNVEV (reference sequence). This CDR3 is 15 amino acids long. With 6 bases clipped from V and 7 bases from J, the junction kept 7 bases outside the gene matches. CDR3 coding DNA: TGTGCCAGCAGACCGGCCGGGACAGGGAATTCACCCCTCCACTTT. Protein: CASRPAGTGNSPLHF.

This clonotype was recorded at least ten times. The chain employs TRBV28 and TRBJ2-3, with 8 positions matching TRBD2. CDR1 is MDHEN and CDR2 is SYDVKM in the germline V gene. V was pared by 4 bases and J by 1 base, with 7 bases of the junction left unmatched. The CDR3 spans 16 residues. The DNA of the CDR3 is TGTGCCAGCAGTTCTCTTAGCGGGACGCGCACAGATACGCAGTATTTT. Translated, it gives CASSSLSGTRTDTQYF.

J is TRBJ2-3 and V is TRBV7-2; D gene ambiguous. The V gene's germline CDR1 is SGHTA and CDR2 FQGNSA. There are 14 residues in the CDR3. Trimming stripped 1 base from V and 4 bases from J, with 9 bases between. The CDR3 DNA is TGTGCCAGCAGCTTAGTGGTGAATGCAGATACGCAGTATTTT. Protein: CASSLVVNADTQYF.

J is TRBJ1-5 and V is TRBV29-1, with a weak D call TRBD1 (5 bases). The ends were cut back, 4 bases at V and 7 bases at J, with 14 bases in the middle. From germline, CDR1 is SQVTM and CDR2 ANQGSEA. The CDR3 spans 13 residues. CDR3 loop: CSVVQGAGQPQHF. For the CDR3, the DNA is TGCAGCGTTGTGCAGGGCGCGGGGCAGCCCCAGCATTTT.

This clonotype has at least ten counts. The chain employs TRBV7-9 and TRBJ2-3, with 14 bases matching TRBD2. Germline assignment: CDR1 SEHNR and CDR2 FQNEAQ (reference sequence). The length of the CDR3 is 17 residues. Germline trimming cut 5 bases from V and 3 bases from J; bases unmatched to any gene: 7. CDR3 nucleotides: TGTGCCAGCAGCGCTGGGACTAGCGGGAGTTCAACAGATACGCAGTATTTT. Encoded protein: CASSAGTSGSSTDTQYF.

This clonotype was detected only a few times. CDR3 loop: CATSRDGREDNEQFF. DNA for the CDR3: TGTGCCACCAGCAGAGACGGGCGGGAGGACAATGAGCAGTTCTTC. The chain uses TRBV15 and TRBJ2-1, with 8 bases identical to TRBD2. The ends lost 0 bases at V and 5 bases at J; junction bases unmatched: 3. The CDR3 sequence is 15 residues long. Germline V gene data show CDR1 as LNHNV and CDR2 as YYDKDF (reference sequence).

In its sample, this clonotype was seen a few times. The rearrangement uses TRBV12-3 or TRBV12-4 and TRBJ2-2; 12 nucleotides line up with TRBD1. The V and J ends lost 4 bases and 7 bases, in that order; junction bases with no gene match: 1. This CDR3 region has 14 residues. DNA for the CDR3: TGTGCCAGCAGTTGGGACAGGGGGCGCGGGGAGCTGTTTTTT. Its protein product is CASSWDRGRGELFF.

V gene TRBV18 combines with J gene TRBJ1-1; no clear D. Trimming stripped 4 bases from V and 1 base from J, with 7 bases between. Germline V lookup: CDR1 KGHSH, CDR2 LQKENI. CDR3 length: 13 residues. The CDR3 DNA is TGTGCCAGCTCACAGGACGGGAACACTGAAGCTTTCTTT. Translated, it gives CASSQDGNTEAFF.

This clonotype was seen at least ten times. The chain has TRBV12-3 or TRBV12-4 and TRBJ1-2, with 7 bases lining up with TRBD1. V trimming: 6 bases; J trimming: 4 bases; junction bases outside the gene matches: 11. The CDR3 consists of 15 residues. CDR3 nucleotide sequence: TGTGCCAGCAGCCAGCCCCCAGGGGGTGTCTATGGCTACACCTTC. Encoded protein: CASSQPPGGVYGYTF.

This clonotype was seen more than once but under ten times. This chain links TRBV20-1 with TRBJ1-3; a weak D match, TRBD1 (6 bases). Germline V lookup: CDR1 DFQATT, CDR2 SNEGSKA (reference sequence). This CDR3 is built from 15 residues. V shed 2 bases and J shed 0 bases, with 11 bases lying between them. The CDR3, as DNA: TGCAGTGCTAGAACTCAGGGGAGCTCTGGAAACACCATATATTTT. Amino acid sequence: CSARTQGSSGNTIYF.

The V call is TRBV5-1, the J call TRBJ2-3; tentative D call: TRBD1 (6 bases). CDR1 and CDR2 from the germline V gene are SGHRS and YFSETQ. This CDR3 spans 17 amino acids. Between the trimmed V and J ends, which lost 4 bases and 4 bases, there was a span of 22 bases. The CDR3 DNA reads as TGCGCCAGCAGCCGAAATGGAAGGGACACCACAGCAGATACGCAGTATTTT. It specifies CASSRNGRDTTADTQYF.

This clonotype was picked up many times. V and J are TRBV5-1 and TRBJ2-5; D gene ambiguous. The ends were cut back, 0 bases at V and 5 bases at J, with 8 bases in the middle. The CDR3 spans 13 residues. Germline V gives CDR1 SGHRS, CDR2 YFSETQ. CDR3 sequence reads: CASSLGSKETQYF. CDR3 DNA sequence: TGCGCCAGCAGCTTGGGGAGCAAGGAGACCCAGTACTTC. Combining the CDR3 with reference TRBV5-1 and TRBJ2-5 gives the whole variable domain KAGVTQTPRYLIKTRGQQVTLSCSPISGHRSVSWYQQTPGQGLQFLFEYFSETQRNKGNFPGRFSGRQFSNSRSEMNVSTLELGDSALYLCASSLGSKETQYFGPGTRLLVL.

This clonotype occurred a few times. V gene TRBV5-6 combines with J gene TRBJ2-2; TRBD2 matches at 13 bases. J gave up 6 bases and V 4 bases, and 12 bases lay outside the gene matches. The CDR3 sequence is 18 residues long. Germline values: CDR1 SGHDT, CDR2 YYEEEE. The DNA of the CDR3 is TGTGCCAGCAGCACCTTACTAGCGGGAGGGCCATTCGCCGGGGAGCTGTTTTTT. Translation: CASSTLLAGGPFAGELFF.

The sample holds many counts of this clonotype. The chain carries TRBV5-3 and TRBJ2-1; tentatively, D is TRBD2 (6 bases). TRBV5-3 is an ORF; its function is uncertain. With 1 base removed from V and 6 bases from J, the gap between germline ends came to 8 bases. CDR3 length: 13 amino acids. The CDR3 sequence: CARSLPSVNEQFF. The CDR3 region has the DNA TGTGCCAGAAGCTTGCCTAGCGTCAATGAGCAGTTCTTC.

CDR3 residues: CASTLQGGMNTEAFF. CDR3 coding DNA: TGTGCCAGCACCCTACAGGGAGGAATGAACACTGAAGCTTTCTTT. The chain couples TRBV5-5 to TRBJ1-1, with D perhaps matching TRBD1 (6 bases). Germline values: CDR1 SGHKS, CDR2 YYEKEE (reference sequence). V lost 6 bases, J lost 0 bases, and 15 bases lay in between. CDR3 length equals 15 residues.

This clonotype is a singleton in its sample. The chain uses TRBV10-3 and TRBJ2-7; D is unclear. The CDR3 extends over 13 amino acids. Germline CDR1 reads ENHRY; CDR2 reads SYGVKD. V was clipped by 6 bases and J by 0 bases, with 9 bases between them. CDR3 nucleotides: TGTGCCATCAGCAGGACGGCCTCCTACGAGCAGTACTTC. Amino acids: CAISRTASYEQYF.

The gene calls are TRBV2 and TRBJ2-5, with a weak D call TRBD1 (5 bases). There are 13 residues in the CDR3. CDR1 is SNHLY and CDR2 is FYNNEI in the germline V gene. Deletions cut 6 bases from V and 1 base from J, with 9 bases between. CDR3 loop: CASRLDSQETQYF. In nucleotides, the CDR3 is TGTGCCAGCAGGTTAGACAGCCAAGAGACCCAGTACTTC.

This clonotype was observed a few times. The chain uses TRBV12-3 or TRBV12-4 and TRBJ2-7; 12 bases match TRBD2. The CDR3 consists of 15 residues. J was trimmed by 3 bases and V by 2 bases; bases with no gene match: 2. The CDR3 loop is CASSLLTSGSYEQYF. Here the CDR3 DNA reads TGTGCCAGCAGTTTATTGACTAGCGGGAGCTACGAGCAGTACTTC.

There are a few counts of this clonotype. The V call is TRBV10-3, the J call TRBJ2-6; TRBD1 aligns across 7 bases. With V trimmed by 2 bases and J by 2 bases, 3 bases remained unmatched. CDR3 length: 16 residues. From germline, CDR1 is ENHRY and CDR2 SYGVKD. The CDR3 coding sequence is TGTGCCATCAGTGAGGAACAGGGGACTGGGGCCAACGTCCTGACTTTC. This translates into CAISEEQGTGANVLTF.